This is a list of T cell receptor beta chains from one sample in a study of blood T cell repertoires in COVID-19. Libraries were prepared by immunoSEQ multiplex PCR; TCRdb keeps only in-frame clonotypes and omits some of them. Here the sample spans some 250,000 clones, around 89% being singletons. Sample: PBMCs or T cells enriched from blood (not recorded which). The receptors stem from a man in his forties or fifties who had recovered from COVID-19. Each CDR3 is given with its conserved first and last residue. Fields, in order: J gene, D gene, V gene, clone size, CDR3 protein, CDR3 DNA. The D gene is left open where the match is weak. Rows may omit the clone size; those that give it use once, few, many or a size class.

j_gene: TRBJ1-3
d_gene: TRBD1
v_gene: TRBV9
abundance: NA
CDR3aa: CASSVVSRGPGNTIYF
CDR3nt: TGTGCCAGCAGCGTAGTCTCCAGGGGGCCTGGAAACACCATATATTTT

j_gene: TRBJ1-5
d_gene: NA
v_gene: TRBV28
abundance: few
CDR3aa: CASTRGDQPQHF
CDR3nt: TGTGCCAGCACCCGGGGGGATCAGCCCCAGCATTTT

j_gene: TRBJ1-3
d_gene: NA
v_gene: TRBV18
abundance: NA
CDR3aa: CASSLQTVFSGNTIYF
CDR3nt: TGTGCCAGCTCGCTTCAGACAGTATTCTCTGGAAACACCATATATTTT

j_gene: TRBJ1-4
d_gene: NA
v_gene: TRBV19
abundance: NA
CDR3aa: CASRTQGSVDEKLFF
CDR3nt: TGTGCCAGTAGGACTCAGGGATCCGTGGATGAAAAACTGTTTTTT

j_gene: TRBJ2-5
d_gene: TRBD2
v_gene: TRBV7-2
abundance: NA
CDR3aa: CASSSPSGVRQETQYF
CDR3nt: TGTGCCAGCAGTTCTCCTAGCGGGGTCCGACAAGAGACCCAGTACTTC

j_gene: TRBJ2-5
d_gene: TRBD2
v_gene: TRBV6-1
abundance: NA
CDR3aa: CASTLGLARETQYF
CDR3nt: TGTGCCAGCACCCTCGGACTAGCTCGAGAGACCCAGTACTTC

j_gene: TRBJ1-1
d_gene: NA
v_gene: TRBV7-9
abundance: NA
CDR3aa: CASSLIAGAVEAFF
CDR3nt: TGTGCCAGCAGCTTGATCGCAGGGGCTGTAGAAGCTTTCTTT

j_gene: TRBJ1-1
d_gene: TRBD1
v_gene: TRBV19
abundance: NA
CDR3aa: CASRRQTGGNTEAFF
CDR3nt: TGTGCCAGTAGGAGACAGACAGGGGGTAACACTGAAGCTTTCTTT

j_gene: TRBJ1-1
d_gene: NA
v_gene: TRBV11-3
abundance: NA
CDR3aa: CASSLERRAEQSDEAFF
CDR3nt: TGTGCCAGCAGCTTAGAGCGGCGGGCAGAACAGTCTGATGAAGCTTTCTTT

j_gene: TRBJ2-7
d_gene: NA
v_gene: TRBV28
abundance: NA
CDR3aa: CASSLIQGPHEQYF
CDR3nt: TGTGCCAGCAGTTTAATCCAGGGGCCCCACGAGCAGTACTTC

j_gene: TRBJ1-5
d_gene: NA
v_gene: TRBV4-1
abundance: NA
CDR3aa: CASSQDGGGVGNQPQHF
CDR3nt: TGCGCCAGCAGCCAAGATGGGGGAGGCGTTGGCAATCAGCCCCAGCATTTT

j_gene: TRBJ2-2
d_gene: TRBD1
v_gene: TRBV6-1
abundance: NA
CDR3aa: CASSDIRGRSVRELFF
CDR3nt: TGTGCCAGCAGTGATATCAGGGGGCGGTCGGTCCGGGAGCTGTTTTTT

j_gene: TRBJ2-1
d_gene: NA
v_gene: TRBV29-1
abundance: NA
CDR3aa: CSVGLGNVYNEQFF
CDR3nt: TGCAGCGTTGGTCTGGGCAATGTCTACAATGAGCAGTTCTTC

j_gene: TRBJ2-5
d_gene: TRBD2
v_gene: TRBV28
abundance: NA
CDR3aa: CASSLYSASGKETQYF
CDR3nt: TGTGCCAGCAGTTTATATTCGGCTAGCGGGAAGGAGACCCAGTACTTC

j_gene: TRBJ1-1
d_gene: TRBD1
v_gene: TRBV7-9
abundance: NA
CDR3aa: CASSLEGSGGAMNTEAFF
CDR3nt: TGTGCCAGCAGCTTAGAGGGGTCAGGGGGTGCCATGAACACTGAAGCTTTCTTT

j_gene: TRBJ2-3
d_gene: TRBD2
v_gene: TRBV5-1
abundance: NA
CDR3aa: CASSSSGASTDTQYF
CDR3nt: TGCGCCAGCAGCTCTAGCGGGGCCAGCACAGATACGCAGTATTTT

j_gene: TRBJ1-2
d_gene: NA
v_gene: TRBV29-1
abundance: NA
CDR3aa: CSVEEGGAGYGYTF
CDR3nt: TGCAGCGTTGAAGAAGGAGGCGCTGGCTATGGCTACACCTTC

j_gene: TRBJ1-4
d_gene: NA
v_gene: TRBV7-9
abundance: NA
CDR3aa: CASSFTQGLTNEKLFF
CDR3nt: TGTGCCAGCAGCTTTACACAGGGTTTAACTAATGAAAAACTGTTTTTT

j_gene: TRBJ1-1
d_gene: TRBD1
v_gene: TRBV6-5
abundance: NA
CDR3aa: CASSLSGTGAEAFF
CDR3nt: TGTGCCAGCAGTCTTTCCGGGACAGGGGCGGAAGCTTTCTTT

j_gene: TRBJ2-2
d_gene: TRBD1
v_gene: TRBV5-1
abundance: many
CDR3aa: CASSETGKFRELFF
CDR3nt: TGCGCCAGCAGTGAGACAGGGAAGTTCCGGGAGCTGTTTTTT

j_gene: TRBJ1-1
d_gene: NA
v_gene: TRBV6-5
abundance: NA
CDR3aa: CASSYGRNTEAFF
CDR3nt: TGTGCCAGCAGTTACGGGAGAAACACTGAAGCTTTCTTT

j_gene: TRBJ2-5
d_gene: NA
v_gene: TRBV10-2
abundance: NA
CDR3aa: CASSVLLGRETQYF
CDR3nt: TGCGCCAGCAGTGTTTTGTTGGGGAGAGAGACCCAGTACTTC

j_gene: TRBJ1-2
d_gene: TRBD1
v_gene: TRBV30
abundance: NA
CDR3aa: CAWKLDRDVYGYTF
CDR3nt: TGTGCCTGGAAACTGGACAGGGACGTTTATGGCTACACCTTC

j_gene: TRBJ2-7
d_gene: TRBD1
v_gene: TRBV19
abundance: NA
CDR3aa: CASSWGTGRDEQYF
CDR3nt: TGTGCCAGTAGCTGGGGGACAGGGCGGGACGAGCAGTACTTC

j_gene: TRBJ2-3
d_gene: TRBD2
v_gene: TRBV11-2
abundance: NA
CDR3aa: CASSLEVAGGGDTQYF
CDR3nt: TGTGCCAGCAGCTTAGAGGTAGCGGGAGGTGGAGATACGCAGTATTTT

j_gene: TRBJ1-4
d_gene: NA
v_gene: TRBV5-4
abundance: NA
CDR3aa: CASSPQAGTNEKLFF
CDR3nt: TGTGCCAGCAGCCCGCAAGCAGGAACTAATGAAAAACTGTTTTTT

j_gene: TRBJ2-7
d_gene: NA
v_gene: TRBV27
abundance: NA
CDR3aa: CASSFSGNSYEQYF
CDR3nt: TGTGCCAGCAGTTTTAGCGGAAACTCCTACGAGCAGTACTTC

j_gene: TRBJ2-2
d_gene: NA
v_gene: TRBV7-9
abundance: NA
CDR3aa: CASEVSNTGELFF
CDR3nt: TGTGCCAGCGAGGTTTCGAACACCGGGGAGCTGTTTTTT

j_gene: TRBJ2-3
d_gene: NA
v_gene: TRBV27
abundance: NA
CDR3aa: CASEPRRQKTSTDTQYF
CDR3nt: TGTGCCAGCGAACCCAGACGACAGAAGACTAGCACAGATACGCAGTATTTT

j_gene: TRBJ2-1
d_gene: NA
v_gene: TRBV29-1
abundance: few
CDR3aa: CSSRGNNEQFF
CDR3nt: TGCAGCTCTCGGGGGAACAATGAGCAGTTCTTC

j_gene: TRBJ2-7
d_gene: NA
v_gene: TRBV7-9
abundance: NA
CDR3aa: CASSSEQGNPYEQYF
CDR3nt: TGTGCCAGCAGCTCCGAACAGGGAAATCCCTACGAGCAGTACTTC

j_gene: TRBJ1-1
d_gene: NA
v_gene: TRBV5-1
abundance: NA
CDR3aa: CASSLVRPGFDTEAFF
CDR3nt: TGCGCCAGCAGCTTGGTTCGCCCAGGGTTCGACACTGAAGCTTTCTTT

j_gene: TRBJ2-7
d_gene: TRBD2
v_gene: TRBV29-1
abundance: NA
CDR3aa: CSVIGSGSIYEQYF
CDR3nt: TGCAGCGTCATTGGGAGCGGGAGTATCTACGAGCAGTACTTC

j_gene: TRBJ1-5
d_gene: TRBD1
v_gene: TRBV6-2/TRBV6-3
abundance: NA
CDR3aa: CASSSTRTGYNQPQHF
CDR3nt: TGTGCCAGCAGTTCAACGCGGACAGGGTACAATCAGCCCCAGCATTTT

j_gene: TRBJ2-7
d_gene: NA
v_gene: TRBV6-5
abundance: NA
CDR3aa: CASSPGVAEEQYF
CDR3nt: TGTGCCAGCAGTCCCGGGGTAGCGGAGGAGCAGTACTTC

j_gene: TRBJ2-1
d_gene: NA
v_gene: TRBV4-3
abundance: once
CDR3aa: CASSQDMAGLDNEQFF
CDR3nt: TGCGCCAGCAGCCAAGATATGGCGGGGTTAGACAATGAGCAGTTCTTC

j_gene: TRBJ1-1
d_gene: NA
v_gene: TRBV7-8
abundance: few
CDR3aa: CASSRLAISEAFF
CDR3nt: TGTGCCAGCAGCCGATTAGCGATTTCTGAAGCTTTCTTT

j_gene: TRBJ1-4
d_gene: NA
v_gene: TRBV6-5
abundance: NA
CDR3aa: CASGDRLLIYEKLFF
CDR3nt: TGTGCCAGCGGAGACAGGCTTCTCATTTATGAAAAACTGTTTTTT

j_gene: TRBJ1-2
d_gene: TRBD1
v_gene: TRBV5-1
abundance: NA
CDR3aa: CASSYSTGDSKYGYTF
CDR3nt: TGCGCCAGCAGCTATTCGACAGGGGATTCTAAGTATGGCTACACCTTC

j_gene: TRBJ1-5
d_gene: TRBD1
v_gene: TRBV27
abundance: NA
CDR3aa: CASSLSGQGVYYNQPQHF
CDR3nt: TGTGCCAGCAGTTTATCGGGGCAGGGGGTATACTACAATCAGCCCCAGCATTTT

j_gene: TRBJ2-7
d_gene: TRBD2
v_gene: TRBV10-2
abundance: NA
CDR3aa: CASSDISTSGSYEQYF
CDR3nt: TGCGCCAGCAGTGATATATCTACTAGCGGGAGCTACGAGCAGTACTTC

j_gene: TRBJ2-1
d_gene: TRBD1
v_gene: TRBV7-9
abundance: NA
CDR3aa: CASSLGQGAIYEQFF
CDR3nt: TGTGCCAGCAGCTTAGGACAGGGGGCGATCTATGAGCAGTTCTTC

j_gene: TRBJ2-1
d_gene: NA
v_gene: TRBV15
abundance: once
CDR3aa: CATSRGKGTGGARYNEQFF
CDR3nt: TGTGCCACCAGCAGAGGTAAAGGGACCGGCGGGGCCAGATACAATGAGCAGTTCTTC

j_gene: TRBJ2-7
d_gene: TRBD1
v_gene: TRBV27
abundance: NA
CDR3aa: CASSFRTGGYEQYF
CDR3nt: TGTGCCAGCAGTTTCCGGACAGGGGGCTACGAGCAGTACTTC

j_gene: TRBJ2-5
d_gene: NA
v_gene: TRBV24-1
abundance: NA
CDR3aa: CATSATGQPQETQYF
CDR3nt: TGTGCCACCAGTGCTACCGGACAACCCCAAGAGACCCAGTACTTC

j_gene: TRBJ1-2
d_gene: NA
v_gene: TRBV11-3
abundance: NA
CDR3aa: CASSLDSEYGYTF
CDR3nt: TGTGCCAGCAGTCTCGACAGCGAGTATGGCTACACCTTC

j_gene: TRBJ2-3
d_gene: TRBD2
v_gene: TRBV7-2
abundance: NA
CDR3aa: CASSLVTSGSADTQYF
CDR3nt: TGTGCCAGCAGCTTAGTGACTAGCGGGAGTGCAGATACGCAGTATTTT

j_gene: TRBJ2-1
d_gene: NA
v_gene: TRBV19
abundance: NA
CDR3aa: CASSISGGEYNEQFF
CDR3nt: TGTGCCAGTAGTATAAGCGGAGGCGAATACAATGAGCAGTTCTTC

j_gene: TRBJ2-1
d_gene: TRBD2
v_gene: TRBV3-1/TRBV3-2
abundance: NA
CDR3aa: CASSPRQRETNEQFF
CDR3nt: TGTGCCAGCAGCCCCAGGCAGCGGGAGACCAATGAGCAGTTCTTC

j_gene: TRBJ2-3
d_gene: NA
v_gene: TRBV19
abundance: NA
CDR3aa: CASSLGASRSTDTQYF
CDR3nt: TGTGCCAGTAGTCTGGGTGCTAGCCGTAGCACAGATACGCAGTATTTT

j_gene: TRBJ1-2
d_gene: NA
v_gene: TRBV28
abundance: NA
CDR3aa: CASSLWGLSGYTF
CDR3nt: TGTGCCAGCAGTTTATGGGGACTCAGTGGCTACACCTTC

j_gene: TRBJ2-1
d_gene: TRBD1
v_gene: TRBV7-9
abundance: NA
CDR3aa: CASRSTGGRYNEQFF
CDR3nt: TGTGCCAGCAGATCGACAGGGGGCAGGTACAATGAGCAGTTCTTC

j_gene: TRBJ2-5
d_gene: TRBD1
v_gene: TRBV18
abundance: NA
CDR3aa: CASSRYSGTEETQYF
CDR3nt: TGTGCCAGCTCACGTTATTCCGGGACAGAAGAGACCCAGTACTTC

j_gene: TRBJ1-2
d_gene: TRBD1
v_gene: TRBV18
abundance: NA
CDR3aa: CASSPSLPGQGSVYGYTF
CDR3nt: TGTGCCAGCTCACCAAGTTTGCCTGGACAGGGGAGTGTCTATGGCTACACCTTC

j_gene: TRBJ2-6
d_gene: TRBD1
v_gene: TRBV5-1
abundance: NA
CDR3aa: CASSLAGAQGTGGANVLTF
CDR3nt: TGCGCCAGCAGCTTGGCCGGGGCACAGGGGACCGGGGGGGCCAACGTCCTGACTTTC

j_gene: TRBJ1-5
d_gene: TRBD1
v_gene: TRBV3-1/TRBV3-2
abundance: NA
CDR3aa: CASSHAGQGDGQPQHF
CDR3nt: TGTGCCAGCAGCCATGCGGGACAGGGGGACGGTCAGCCCCAGCATTTT

j_gene: TRBJ1-3
d_gene: NA
v_gene: TRBV11-3
abundance: few
CDR3aa: CASSRTSGNTIYF
CDR3nt: TGTGCCAGCAGCCGGACATCTGGAAACACCATATATTTT